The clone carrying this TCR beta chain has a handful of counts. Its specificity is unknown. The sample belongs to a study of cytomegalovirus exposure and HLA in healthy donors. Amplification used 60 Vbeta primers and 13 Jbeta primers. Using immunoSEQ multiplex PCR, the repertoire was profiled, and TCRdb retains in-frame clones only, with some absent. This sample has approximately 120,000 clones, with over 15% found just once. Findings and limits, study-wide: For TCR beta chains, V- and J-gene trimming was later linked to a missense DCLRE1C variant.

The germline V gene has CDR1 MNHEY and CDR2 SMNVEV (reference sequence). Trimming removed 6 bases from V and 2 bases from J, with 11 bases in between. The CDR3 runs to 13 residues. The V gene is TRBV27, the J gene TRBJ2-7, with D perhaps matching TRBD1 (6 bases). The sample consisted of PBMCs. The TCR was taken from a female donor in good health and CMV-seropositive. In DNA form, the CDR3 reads TGTGCCAGCAGCCACGGACAGACCTACGAGCAGTACTTC. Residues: CASSHGQTYEQYF.